The clone carrying this T cell receptor (beta chain) has just one count. The target antigen is unknown. This specimen comes from a study of cytomegalovirus exposure and HLA in healthy donors. Study-wide results and caveats: Rates of TCR association differed by HLA locus in a later analysis, with DRB1 highest and HLA-C lowest. According to an earlier analysis, most TCR beta V segments yielded productive rearrangements about 87% or about 30% of the time. Immune exposure data for these donors was limited to CMV serostatus.

The PCR used 60 Vbeta and 13 Jbeta primers. Produced via immunoSEQ multiplex PCR; TCRdb's table is partial and in-frame only. The sample lists 100,000 to 150,000 clones, around 69% seen once, with approximately 8% in the top ten. The CDR3 is 13 amino acids. Germline-derived CDR1 and CDR2 are SEHNR and FQNEAQ (reference sequence). V trimming: 5 bases; J trimming: 5 bases; junction bases outside the gene matches: 4. The origin of this receptor is a woman in her forties in good health and CMV-seropositive. What was sequenced was PBMCs. This chain uses TRBV7-9 with TRBJ2-5, with TRBD2 identical over 8 bases. CDR3 region: CASSETSVETQYF. The CDR3, as DNA: TGTGCCAGCAGCGAGACTAGCGTGGAGACCCAGTACTTC.